The 27 T cell receptor beta chains given below trace back to one sample, sequenced in a study of T-cell reconstitution after alpha-beta-depleted transplantation in children. The TCRbeta library was prepared with unique molecular identifiers. Each CDR3 protein is one row after TCRdb ran MiXCR on the PCR reads. In the table there are about 610,000 distinct CDR3 sequences, about 10% of which are singletons. The sample in question was PBMCs from the stem cell graft donor, obtained from the stem cell graft. These receptors all come from a human donor who donated a stem cell graft to a child with acute myeloid leukemia.

This clonotype showed up many times. This chain uses TRBV20-1 with TRBJ2-1; 7 nucleotides match TRBD2. The CDR3 spans 12 residues. The V segment lost 5 bases and the J segment 8 bases; nucleotides outside the gene matches: 6. Germline V lookup: CDR1 DFQATT, CDR2 SNEGSKA (reference sequence). CDR3 sequence: CSALWEGDEQFF. DNA of the CDR3: TGCAGTGCTCTCTGGGAGGGTGATGAGCAGTTCTTC.

The J gene is TRBJ2-7, the V gene TRBV7-2; a possible D gene is TRBD2 (6 bases). Per germline, CDR1 SGHTA and CDR2 FQGNSA. The CDR3 contains 14 residues. Trimming removed 2 bases from V and 2 bases from J, with 10 bases in between. In DNA, the CDR3 is TGTGCCAGCAGCTTAATGGGAGGCGCCTACGAGCAGTACTTC. Translation: CASSLMGGAYEQYF.

This clonotype was counted only a few times. CDR3 protein: CASSLARVGVLATEAFF. The CDR3 coding sequence is TGTGCCAGCAGCTTAGCGCGGGTCGGGGTCCTTGCCACTGAAGCTTTCTTT. J is TRBJ1-1 and V is TRBV7-6; no reliable D call. Germline loops: CDR1 SGHVS, CDR2 FNYEAQ. V dropped 0 bases and J dropped 4 bases, with 18 bases sitting between them. This CDR3 is built from 17 residues.

Worth noting for this clonotype: One end of the junction varies from germline; a read error may be responsible. The CDR3 DNA follows: TGTGCTAGCAGCCCCAACGGGGGCTCCGACAATGAGCAGTTCTTC. Amino acid sequence: CASSPNGGSDNEQFF. The rearrangement links TRBV7-7 to TRBJ2-1, with D possibly called TRBD1 or TRBD2 (6 bases each). Germline V lookup: CDR1 SSHAT, CDR2 FNYEAQ (reference sequence). CDR3 length equals 15 residues.

This chain links TRBV25-1 with TRBJ1-2; unclear D gene. The CDR3 sequence is 13 residues long. The V gene lost 2 bases and the J gene lost 2 bases, with 6 bases spanning the gap. Germline V gene data show CDR1 as MGHDK and CDR2 as SYGVNS. The CDR3 loop is CASSEAVNYGYTF. CDR3 nucleotide sequence: TGTGCCAGCAGTGAAGCCGTAAACTATGGCTACACCTTC.

This clonotype was observed at least ten times. The rearrangement joins TRBV20-1 to TRBJ2-1; 10 positions agree with TRBD2. The CDR3 extends over 13 amino acids. V was clipped by 3 bases and J by 12 bases; unmatched bases: 8. Germline CDR1 and CDR2: DFQATT and SNEGSKA (reference sequence). In DNA form, the CDR3 reads TGCAGTGCTAGCCCCCTAGCGGGAGTCGGGCAGTTCTTC. Its protein product is CSASPLAGVGQFF.

This clonotype has more than one count but fewer than ten. The chain joins TRBV7-3 to TRBJ1-6, with TRBD1 as a possible D gene (5 bases). CDR3 length: 12 residues. The germline gives CDR1 SGHTA, CDR2 FQGTGA. V was clipped by 8 bases and J by 9 bases, with 11 bases between them. CDR3 in DNA: TGTGCCAGCGCCGCGAGGGGTTCACCCCTCCACTTT. The encoded protein is CASAARGSPLHF.

This clonotype was observed many times. This rearrangement joins TRBV28 to TRBJ2-4; 13 positions agree with TRBD2. This CDR3 is 18 amino acids long. CDR1 is MDHEN and CDR2 is SYDVKM in the germline V gene. V gave up 4 bases and J gave up 2 bases; unmatched junction bases: 8. CDR3 residues: CASSSTSGRARSKNIQYF. CDR3 nucleotide sequence: TGTGCCAGCAGTTCAACTAGCGGGAGGGCCAGGTCCAAAAACATTCAGTACTTC.

V and J are TRBV9 and TRBJ2-1, with D perhaps TRBD1 or TRBD2 (5 bases each). V lost 3 bases and J 3 bases, leaving 16 bases between the germline ends. The CDR3 totals 16 residues. Germline lookup yields CDR1 SGDLS and CDR2 YYNGEE. The CDR3 loop reads CASSANPGTVYNEQFF. The CDR3 bases are TGTGCCAGCAGCGCAAACCCCGGGACGGTCTACAATGAGCAGTTCTTC.

The CDR3 sequence is CASDRDSKPKPGNTIYF. Here the CDR3 DNA reads TGTGCCAGCGACCGGGACAGCAAACCCAAGCCTGGAAACACCATATATTTT. The J gene is TRBJ1-3, the V gene TRBV9; 7 positions match TRBD1. The length of the CDR3 is 17 residues. V shed 7 bases and J 2 bases; nucleotides not matched to a gene: 15. The germline CDR1 and CDR2 sequences are SGDLS and YYNGEE.

This clonotype has ten or more counts. This chain links TRBV7-2 with TRBJ2-7, with TRBD2 identical over 8 bases. The CDR3 spans 14 residues. V was pared by 6 bases and J by 11 bases, with 15 bases of the junction left unmatched. CDR1 and CDR2 (germline): SGHTA, FQGNSA. CDR3 nucleotides: TGTGCCAGCAGATACACGGAGCTAGCGGGTGCCAAGTACTTC. It specifies CASRYTELAGAKYF.

Ten or more counts support this clonotype. The chain carries TRBV6-1 and TRBJ2-7; 9 bases match TRBD1. The V gene's germline CDR1 is MNHNS and CDR2 SASEGT. The V gene end was trimmed by 6 bases and the J gene end by 4 bases; junction bases not matched to a gene: 10. The CDR3 runs to 15 residues. The CDR3 spells CASSRPGQGRYEQYF. CDR3 sequence (DNA): TGTGCCAGCAGCCGGCCGGGACAGGGAAGGTACGAGCAGTACTTC.

This clonotype was detected many times. The V call is TRBV12-3 or TRBV12-4, the J call TRBJ1-1; 8 bases map to TRBD1. After removal of 4 bases from V and 10 bases from J, the junction contained 11 bases not matched to a gene. There are 14 residues in the CDR3. The CDR3 nucleotides are TGTGCCAGCAGTTCATTCGGCCAGGGGGCGGTAGCTTTCTTT. It codes for CASSSFGQGAVAFF.

Of note for this clonotype: At one end, the junction sequence differs from germline, possibly due to a read error. The chain links TRBV20-1 to TRBJ1-5; D is unresolved. Germline V gene data show CDR1 as DFQATT and CDR2 as SNEGSKA (reference sequence). The CDR3 totals 15 residues. As DNA, the CDR3 is TGCAGTGGTAGATCGGCGACTGGGAACAATCAGCCCCAGCATTTT. It encodes CSGRSATGNNQPQHF.

This clonotype was counted only a few times. The rearrangement uses TRBV5-1 and TRBJ2-1; 9 bases align to TRBD2. The CDR3 loop spans 18 amino acids. The ends lost 0 bases at V and 5 bases at J; junction bases unmatched: 12. Germline loops: CDR1 SGHRS, CDR2 YFSETQ. CDR3 coding DNA: TGCGCCAGCAGCTTGGCGACGGGGGCGGGAGGGCCCCACAATGAGCAGTTCTTC. This translates into CASSLATGAGGPHNEQFF.

This clonotype turned up a few times. The chain employs TRBV11-2 and TRBJ2-2; no firm D call. This CDR3 has 13 residues. Germline CDR1 SGHAT, CDR2 FQNNGV. V lost 5 bases and J lost 8, with 12 bases in between. For the CDR3, the DNA is TGTGCCAGCAGCCAGTCCACCTTTGGGGAGCTGTTTTTT. Its translation: CASSQSTFGELFF.

The rearrangement uses TRBV6-2 or TRBV6-3 and TRBJ2-7; D not certain. This CDR3 contains 12 residues. Trimming pared 6 bases from V and 3 bases from J, leaving 9 bases between. In germline, CDR1 is MNHEY, CDR2 SVGEGT. The CDR3 reads CASRGSNYEQYF. DNA for the CDR3: TGTGCCAGCAGGGGCTCGAACTACGAGCAGTACTTC.

This chain connects TRBV7-9 to TRBJ1-5; D is unresolved. The CDR3 has 17 residues. Trimming took off 2 bases at V and 4 bases at J, with 18 bases between the two ends. Germline V gene sequence: CDR1 SEHNR, CDR2 FQNEAQ (reference sequence). For the CDR3, the DNA is TGTGCCAGCAGCTTAATCGGGGAGGGTCTGATGAATCAGCCCCAGCATTTT. Residues: CASSLIGEGLMNQPQHF.

This clonotype was counted many times. V gene TRBV29-1 combines with J gene TRBJ2-3; TRBD1 is a possible D gene (5 bases). Germline V gene data show CDR1 as SQVTM and CDR2 as ANQGSEA. The CDR3 is made up of 13 amino acids. Deletions cut 8 bases from V and 3 bases from J, with 15 bases between. CDR3 residues: CSSSQTGTDTQYF. Written as DNA, the CDR3 is TGCAGCTCCTCCCAAACAGGAACAGATACGCAGTATTTT.

The chain employs TRBV20-1 and TRBJ1-6; D may be TRBD1 (5 bases). CDR3 length equals 16 residues. The V end lost 1 base, the J end lost 2 bases, and 12 bases lay between the germline ends. From germline, CDR1 is DFQATT and CDR2 SNEGSKA (reference sequence). The CDR3 here is CSARGVGGAYNSPLHF. In DNA form, the CDR3 reads TGCAGTGCTAGAGGGGTCGGGGGGGCCTATAATTCACCCCTCCACTTT.

This clonotype was detected many times. The CDR3 sequence: CSALSEGANEQFF. Written as DNA, the CDR3 is TGCAGTGCCCTCTCGGAGGGGGCCAATGAGCAGTTCTTC. J is TRBJ2-1 and V is TRBV20-1; D might be TRBD1 (7 bases). The CDR3 loop spans 13 amino acids. V gave up 6 bases and J gave up 6 bases, with 15 bases separating them. Germline lookup yields CDR1 DFQATT and CDR2 SNEGSKA (reference sequence).

The chain links TRBV10-3 to TRBJ1-1; D is ambiguous. The germline V gene encodes CDR1 ENHRY and CDR2 SYGVKD. Trimming removed 2 bases from V and 4 bases from J, with 2 bases in between. This CDR3 contains 11 residues. The chain's CDR3 is CAISEATEAFF. The DNA for the CDR3 is TGTGCCATCAGTGAGGCCACTGAAGCTTTCTTT.

With respect to this clonotype: Since no conserved phenylalanine or tryptophan closes the CDR3, a read error is the likely cause. V usage is TRBV6-5 and J usage is TRBJ2-1; unclear D gene. The V gene lost 8 bases and the J gene lost 5 bases, with 10 bases spanning the gap. The CDR3 consists of 12 residues. Per germline, CDR1 MNHEY and CDR2 SVGAGI. CDR3 protein: CASHGRNNEQFS. The DNA for the CDR3 is TGTGCCAGCCACGGACGTAACAATGAGCAGTTCTCC.

V and J are TRBV29-1 and TRBJ2-7, with TRBD2 matching 10 bases. The V gene's germline CDR1 is SQVTM and CDR2 ANQGSEA. The V gene end was trimmed by 7 bases and the J gene end by 5 bases; junction bases not matched to a gene: 17. This CDR3 comprises 16 residues. CDR3: CSGLLDSGRTGNEQYF. For the CDR3, the DNA is TGCAGCGGTTTATTAGATAGCGGGAGGACGGGCAACGAGCAGTACTTC.

The table lists this clonotype with a few counts. CDR3 nucleotide sequence: TGCAGCGTTACTCACAGGGGAACCGGGGAGCTGTTTTTT. Residues: CSVTHRGTGELFF. The V call is TRBV29-1, the J call TRBJ2-2; 7 positions match TRBD1. This CDR3 has 13 residues. The V gene's germline CDR1 is SQVTM and CDR2 ANQGSEA. V was clipped by 5 bases and J by 5 bases; unmatched bases: 5.

This clonotype has a count of ten or more. J is TRBJ2-1 and V is TRBV20-1; 9 bases fit TRBD2. Germline trimming cut 5 bases from V and 5 bases from J; bases unmatched to any gene: 7. CDR1 is DFQATT and CDR2 is SNEGSKA in the germline V gene (reference sequence). The CDR3 length is 14 residues. In nucleotides, the CDR3 is TGCAGTGCTTCCCGACTAGCGGTTCACAATGAGCAGTTCTTC. Translated: CSASRLAVHNEQFF.

The V and J genes are TRBV5-5 and TRBJ2-3, with TRBD2 matching over 7 bases. The CDR3 runs 15 residues. Germline V lookup: CDR1 SGHKS, CDR2 YYEKEE (reference sequence). With 9 bases clipped from V and 1 base from J, the junction kept 11 bases outside the gene matches. In nucleotides, the CDR3 is TGTGCCACCGATCACCGGACTAGGGGCACAGATACGCAGTATTTT. This encodes CATDHRTRGTDTQYF.